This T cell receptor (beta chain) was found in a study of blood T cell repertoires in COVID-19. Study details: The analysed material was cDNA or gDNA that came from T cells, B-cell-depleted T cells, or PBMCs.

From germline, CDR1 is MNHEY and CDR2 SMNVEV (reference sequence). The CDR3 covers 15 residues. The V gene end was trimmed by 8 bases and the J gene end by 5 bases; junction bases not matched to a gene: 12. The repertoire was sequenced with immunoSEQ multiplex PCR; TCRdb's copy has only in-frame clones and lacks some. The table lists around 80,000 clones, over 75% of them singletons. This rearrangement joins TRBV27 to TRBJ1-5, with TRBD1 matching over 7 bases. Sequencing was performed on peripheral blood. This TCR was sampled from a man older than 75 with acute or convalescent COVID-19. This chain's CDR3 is CASGRQGGNYQPQHF. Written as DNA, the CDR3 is TGTGCCAGCGGGCGACAGGGCGGCAATTATCAGCCCCAGCATTTT.